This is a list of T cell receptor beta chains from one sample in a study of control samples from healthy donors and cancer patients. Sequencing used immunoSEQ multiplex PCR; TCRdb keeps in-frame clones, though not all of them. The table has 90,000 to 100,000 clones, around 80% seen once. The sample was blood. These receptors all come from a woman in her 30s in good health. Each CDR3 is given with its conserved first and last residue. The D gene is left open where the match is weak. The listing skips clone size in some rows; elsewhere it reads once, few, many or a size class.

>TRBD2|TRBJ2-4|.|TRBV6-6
TGTGCCAGCAGTCTTGGACTAGCGGGGGCCAAAAACATTCAGTACTTC
CASSLGLAGAKNIQYF
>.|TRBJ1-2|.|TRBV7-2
TGTGCCAGCAGCATCCGGGACACTTTTCTTACTTATGGCTACACCTTC
CASSIRDTFLTYGYTF
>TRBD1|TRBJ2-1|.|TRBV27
TGTGCCAGCAGTTTATACCCGAAGCCGACAGGGACTGAGCAGTTCTTC
CASSLYPKPTGTEQFF
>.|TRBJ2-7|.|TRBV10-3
TGTGCCATCAGTGAAGAATTGGCCCAGAGGGGCTACGAGCAGTACTTC
CAISEELAQRGYEQYF
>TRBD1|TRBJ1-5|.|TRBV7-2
TGTGCCAGCAGCTTAGTACCGACAGGGCGGGGTCAGCCCCAGCATTTT
CASSLVPTGRGQPQHF
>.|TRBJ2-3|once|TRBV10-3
TGTGCCGCCCTAGGGGACTCCAAAGATACGCAGTATTTT
CAALGDSKDTQYF
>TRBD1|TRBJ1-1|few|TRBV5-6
TGTGCCAGCAGCTTGGGGGACAGGGACGCTTTCTTT
CASSLGDRDAFF
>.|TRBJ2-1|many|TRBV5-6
TGTGCCAGCAGCTTGGCGCTCGACAATGAGCAGTTCTTC
CASSLALDNEQFF
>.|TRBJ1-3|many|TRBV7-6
TGTGCCAGCAGCTTAAATTCAGGAACTGGAAACACCATATATTTT
CASSLNSGTGNTIYF
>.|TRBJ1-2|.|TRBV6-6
TGTGCCAGCAATTCCGTGGGGGGATCAAACTATGGCTACACCTTC
CASNSVGGSNYGYTF
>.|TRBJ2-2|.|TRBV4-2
TGTGCCAGCAGCCAAGATGGGTCCAGGGCGAGCACCGGGGAGCTGTTTTTT
CASSQDGSRASTGELFF
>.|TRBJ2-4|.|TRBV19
TGTGCCAGTAGTATTGGTGGTGACAAAAACATTCAGTACTTC
CASSIGGDKNIQYF
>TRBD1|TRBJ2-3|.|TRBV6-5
TGTGCCAGCAGTTCCGGGACAGGGGGCCACACAGATACGCAGTATTTT
CASSSGTGGHTDTQYF
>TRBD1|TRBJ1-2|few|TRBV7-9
TGTGCCAGCAGCTCACCGGGACAGGGGAACTATGGCTACACCTTC
CASSSPGQGNYGYTF
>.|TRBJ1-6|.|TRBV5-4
TGTGCCAGCAGTCGACCCATCGGATCGGGGAAATTGGCCCTCCACTTT
CASSRPIGSGKLALHF
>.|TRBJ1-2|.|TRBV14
TGTGCCAGCAGCCAAGAAAGAGGAAATGGCTACACCTTC
CASSQERGNGYTF
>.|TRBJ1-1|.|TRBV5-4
TGTGCCAGCAGCTTGGCTAATCTGGCATCCAACACTGAAGCTTTCTTT
CASSLANLASNTEAFF
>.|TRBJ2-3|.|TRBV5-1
TGCGCCAGCAGCGTTACCGGGGATACGCAGTATTTT
CASSVTGDTQYF
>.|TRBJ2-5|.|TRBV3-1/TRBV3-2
TGTGCCAGCAGCCAAACGGGGGAAGAGACCCAGTACTTC
CASSQTGEETQYF
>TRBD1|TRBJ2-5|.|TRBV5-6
TGTGCCAGCAGCAAAACTAGGGGGCATGAAGAGACCCAGTACTTC
CASSKTRGHEETQYF
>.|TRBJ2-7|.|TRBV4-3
TGCGCCAGCAGCCAAGATTGGTCGGAAGCCTACGAGCAGTACTTC
CASSQDWSEAYEQYF
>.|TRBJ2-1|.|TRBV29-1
TGCAGCGTTGGGGCTACAGGGTGGAGCGAGCAGTTCTTC
CSVGATGWSEQFF
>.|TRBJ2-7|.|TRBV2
TGTGCCAGCAGTAGGGGGGGGTACTCCTACGAGCAGTACTTC
CASSRGGYSYEQYF
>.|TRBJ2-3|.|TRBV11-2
TGTGCCAGCAGCCCCCTAGTGACGGCAGATACGCAGTATTTT
CASSPLVTADTQYF
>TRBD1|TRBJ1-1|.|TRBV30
TGTGCCTGGAGTGTACAGGGGAAAGCTTTCTTT
CAWSVQGKAFF